This TCR beta chain derives from a study of blood T cells in healthy people across ages. The authors ran a second PCR of about 7 to 11 cycles using a sample-barcoded 5' primer and a J-beta primer mix. MiXCR, applied by TCRdb to the 5' RACE reads, yields one record per CDR3 protein. The sample lists approximately 880,000 distinct CDR3 sequences, roughly 52% seen once, with around an eighth in the top ten. From germline, CDR1 is PRHDT and CDR2 FYEKMQ (reference sequence). This CDR3 has 13 residues. V lost 10 bases, J lost 4 bases, and 15 bases lay in between. Comments on this clonotype: Antigen: not known.

General study points: Compared with aged donors, long-lived donors showed fewer expanded clones, suggesting selection.

This sequence originates from a man between 25 and 39 years old in good health. The sequenced sample was blood. The chain combines TRBV13 with TRBJ2-3; no clear D. CDR3 sequence reads: CANRAPAADTQYF. Written as DNA, the CDR3 is TGTGCCAACCGCGCCCCCGCAGCAGATACGCAGTATTTT.